These 26 T cell receptor beta chains were all obtained from the same sample, sequenced in a study of T cell responses to AZD1222 COVID-19 vaccine. Measured with immunoSEQ multiplex PCR; TCRdb has only the in-frame clones, and not every one. This table has 100,000 to 150,000 clones, 80% to 90% appearing once. This material consisted of peripheral blood, taken on day 0 of AZD1222 vaccination. The receptor set was obtained from an adult in good health.

The chain uses TRBV7-9 and TRBJ2-7; D unclear. The V end lost 1 base, the J end lost 5 bases, and 9 bases lay between the germline ends. Germline-derived CDR1 and CDR2 are SEHNR and FQNEAQ (reference sequence). The CDR3 totals 13 residues. CDR3 in DNA: TGTGCCAGCAGCTTAGAAGACGTTCACGAGCAGTACTTC. This translates into CASSLEDVHEQYF.

This chain connects TRBV3-1 (or the pseudogene TRBV3-2) to TRBJ2-7; 10 bases are a match to TRBD2. The CDR3 covers 14 residues. The V and J ends lost 6 bases and 3 bases, in that order; junction bases with no gene match: 5. The germline CDR1 and CDR2 sequences are LGHDT and YNNKEL (reference sequence). The CDR3 spells CASRLAGQSYEQYF. CDR3 nucleotides: TGTGCCAGCAGACTAGCGGGACAGAGCTACGAGCAGTACTTC.

The gene calls are TRBV4-3 and TRBJ2-2, with D possibly being TRBD1 (5 bases). Germline V gives CDR1 LGHNA, CDR2 YSLEER. The V gene lost 8 bases and the J gene lost 4 bases, with 14 bases spanning the gap. CDR3 length: 14 amino acids. The CDR3 region is CASSYQGATGELFF. The DNA for the CDR3 is TGCGCCAGCTCGTATCAGGGCGCCACCGGGGAGCTGTTTTTT.

The chain links TRBV11-2 to TRBJ2-6; 8 nucleotides line up with TRBD1. Germline V gives CDR1 SGHAT, CDR2 FQNNGV. The V and J ends lost 2 bases and 0 bases, in that order; junction bases with no gene match: 9. This CDR3 has 19 amino acids. The CDR3 reads CASSLKGQAYSSGANVLTF. The CDR3 DNA reads TGTGCCAGCAGCTTAAAGGGACAGGCATACAGCTCTGGGGCCAACGTCCTGACTTTC.

The chain has TRBV11-2 and TRBJ2-2, with TRBD1 matching 8 bases. V gave up 2 bases and J gave up 5 bases; unmatched junction bases: 1. Germline CDR1 SGHAT, CDR2 FQNNGV. This CDR3 spans 14 amino acids. Here the CDR3 reads CASSLQGATGELFF. The CDR3 coding sequence is TGTGCCAGCAGCTTACAGGGGGCAACCGGGGAGCTGTTTTTT.

The rearrangement uses TRBV6-2 or TRBV6-3 and TRBJ2-3, with TRBD2 identical over 11 bases. CDR1 and CDR2 from the germline V gene are MNHEY and SVGEGT. V lost 5 bases to trimming and J lost 3 bases; unmatched junction nucleotides: 7. The CDR3 has 16 amino acids. The CDR3 protein is CASSTETSGSTDTQYF. For the CDR3, the DNA is TGTGCCAGCAGTACGGAAACTAGCGGGAGTACAGATACGCAGTATTTT.

The V gene is TRBV6-5, the J gene TRBJ1-4; 7 bases line up with TRBD1. CDR1 is MNHEY, CDR2 SVGAGI, per germline. V trimming: 11 bases; J trimming: 4 bases; junction bases outside the gene matches: 13. This CDR3 contains 15 residues. CDR3 loop: CASAAGGGGNEKLFF. CDR3 DNA: TGTGCCTCCGCGGCAGGGGGAGGGGGTAATGAAAAACTGTTTTTT.

The V call is TRBV27, the J call TRBJ1-2; D is ambiguous. The CDR3 is made up of 13 amino acids. The V and J ends lost 7 bases and 4 bases respectively, with 13 bases between them. In germline, CDR1 is MNHEY, CDR2 SMNVEV (reference sequence). This CDR3 reads CASMSAASYGYTF. The CDR3, as DNA: TGTGCCAGCATGTCGGCAGCCTCCTATGGCTACACCTTC.

The chain recombines TRBV28 with TRBJ2-7; 11 bases are a match to TRBD1. V shed 8 bases and J 7 bases; nucleotides not matched to a gene: 13. The CDR3 sequence is 15 residues long. Germline V gene sequence: CDR1 MDHEN, CDR2 SYDVKM. The CDR3 reads CASGPPGTGGKEQYF. As DNA, the CDR3 is TGTGCCAGCGGGCCCCCCGGGACAGGGGGGAAAGAGCAGTACTTC.

V is TRBV11-3 and J is TRBJ1-2; 7 bases agree with TRBD1. The CDR3 spans 12 residues. CDR1 is SGHNT, CDR2 YENEEA, per germline. The ends lost 4 bases at V and 11 bases at J; junction bases unmatched: 7. CDR3 in DNA: TGTGCCAGCAGCTCGGGACAGCAGGGGTACACCTTC. Protein: CASSSGQQGYTF.

This clone was found a few times. The rearrangement joins TRBV10-3 to TRBJ1-2; D is uncertain. This CDR3 contains 16 residues. Trimming left V 6 bases short and J 0 bases short, with 17 bases between. The V gene's germline CDR1 is ENHRY and CDR2 SYGVKD. The CDR3 region is CAISHVGTEANYGYTF. The CDR3 DNA sequence: TGTGCCATCAGCCACGTAGGAACAGAAGCTAACTATGGCTACACCTTC.

This sequence joins TRBV29-1 and TRBJ2-7, with 7 positions matching TRBD1. The trim removed 8 bases at V and 5 bases at J, leaving 9 bases unmatched. The CDR3 contains 12 residues. Germline CDR1 SQVTM, CDR2 ANQGSEA. The chain's CDR3 is CSIAGGGNEQYF. The CDR3 DNA follows: TGCAGCATTGCAGGGGGTGGCAACGAGCAGTACTTC.

The chain joins TRBV9 to TRBJ1-2, with a weak D call TRBD1 (6 bases). Germline V gene lookup returns CDR1 SGDLS and CDR2 YYNGEE. CDR3 length: 13 residues. The ends were cut back, 6 bases at V and 2 bases at J, with 11 bases in the middle. CDR3 region: CASTAQGNYGYTF. As DNA, the CDR3 is TGTGCCAGCACCGCGCAGGGGAACTATGGCTACACCTTC.

This chain links TRBV7-2 with TRBJ1-2; TRBD1 matches at 7 bases. V trimming: 5 bases; J trimming: 8 bases; junction bases outside the gene matches: 11. Germline loops: CDR1 SGHTA, CDR2 FQGNSA. The CDR3 covers 14 residues. Written as DNA, the CDR3 is TGTGCCAGCAGCGACCCGACAGGGATGGGGGGCTACACCTTC. This codes for CASSDPTGMGGYTF.

The chain joins TRBV19 to TRBJ2-7; 11 nucleotides agree with TRBD2. V shed 4 bases, J shed 5 bases, and the junction held 7 bases outside the gene matches. The CDR3 loop spans 15 amino acids. Germline V gene sequence: CDR1 LNHDA, CDR2 SQIVND (reference sequence). The CDR3 DNA follows: TGTGCCAGTAGTACCCTAGCGGGGGGATCCCACGAGCAGTACTTC. This codes for CASSTLAGGSHEQYF. The variable domain in full, completed from reference TRBV19 and TRBJ2-7, reads DGGITQSPKYLFRKEGQNVTLSCEQNLNHDAMYWYRQDPGQGLRLIYYSQIVNDFQKGDIAEGYSVSREKKESFPLTVTSAQKNPTAFYLCASSTLAGGSHEQYFGPGTRLTVT.

This clone was counted a few times. Other DNA variants within this sample encode the same CDR3. This chain connects TRBV27 to TRBJ2-2; D not resolved. V was shortened by 3 bases and J by 4 bases, with 6 bases between the two germline ends. The CDR3 runs 13 residues. Germline V gives CDR1 MNHEY, CDR2 SMNVEV (reference sequence). CDR3 sequence: CASSLLGTGELFF. CDR3 DNA sequence: TGTGCCAGCAGTTTGTTGGGCACCGGGGAGCTGTTTTTT.

The genes are TRBV27 and TRBJ2-6; 9 positions agree with TRBD1. The CDR3 has 17 residues. Trimming cost V 6 bases and J 0 bases; bases outside gene matches: 6. Germline values: CDR1 MNHEY, CDR2 SMNVEV (reference sequence). In DNA, the CDR3 is TGTGCCAGCAGCTGGGGGACAGGGTTCTCTGGGGCCAACGTCCTGACTTTC. This codes for CASSWGTGFSGANVLTF.

This clone was counted between two and nine times. J is TRBJ1-5 and V is TRBV5-1; D is perhaps TRBD1 (5 bases). Germline V gene lookup returns CDR1 SGHRS and CDR2 YFSETQ. This CDR3 has 15 residues. The germline V and J ends were trimmed by 4 bases and 4 bases, with 15 bases remaining between them. CDR3 residues: CASSPGFGGNQPQHF. CDR3 in DNA: TGCGCCAGCAGCCCCGGGTTCGGGGGGAATCAGCCCCAGCATTTT.

This chain links TRBV10-3 with TRBJ2-7, with TRBD1 as a possible D gene (6 bases). CDR1 ENHRY and CDR2 SYGVKD come from the germline V gene. V gave up 4 bases and J gave up 3 bases, with 10 bases separating them. This CDR3 is built from 13 residues. CDR3 sequence (DNA): TGTGCCATCAGTGCTAGACAGGACTACGAGCAGTACTTC. This sequence encodes CAISARQDYEQYF.

The CDR3, as DNA: TGTGCCAGCAGACGACAGGGGGCCCCTGGCTACACCTTC. Translated: CASRRQGAPGYTF. This chain links TRBV6-5 with TRBJ1-2, with TRBD1 identical over 10 bases. V was clipped by 6 bases and J by 7 bases; unmatched bases: 5. The germline V gene has CDR1 MNHEY and CDR2 SVGAGI. This CDR3 spans 13 amino acids.

This rearrangement joins TRBV6-5 to TRBJ1-4; weak D call: TRBD1 (6 bases). The germline CDR1 and CDR2 sequences are MNHEY and SVGAGI. Trimming left V 4 bases short and J 8 bases short, with 17 bases between. The CDR3 extends over 15 amino acids. The CDR3 DNA reads as TGTGCCAGCAGTTTGACAGGCGGAGGTAGAGAAAAACTGTTTTTT. Its protein product is CASSLTGGGREKLFF.

This clone was seen only once. The chain carries TRBV6-5 and TRBJ1-3, with unresolved D. Germline CDR1 MNHEY, CDR2 SVGAGI. CDR3 size: 14 residues. The V end lost 6 bases, the J end lost 3 bases, and 12 bases lay between the germline ends. CDR3 loop: CASSPGSHGNTIYF. CDR3 nucleotides: TGTGCCAGCAGCCCCGGGAGCCATGGAAACACCATATATTTT.

The chain uses TRBV2 and TRBJ1-2; TRBD1 matches at 8 bases. The trim removed 2 bases at V and 5 bases at J, leaving 7 bases unmatched. Germline-derived CDR1 and CDR2 are SNHLY and FYNNEI. CDR3 length: 15 amino acids. CDR3 region: CASSETWQGAYGYTF. DNA for the CDR3: TGTGCCAGCAGTGAAACCTGGCAGGGGGCATATGGCTACACCTTC.

The genes are TRBV14 and TRBJ2-1; D remains unclear. Germline CDR1 and CDR2: SGHDN and FVKESK. V lost 3 bases and J lost 0, with 6 bases in between. The CDR3 consists of 14 residues. CDR3 sequence: CASSQGNSYNEQFF. DNA for the CDR3: TGTGCCAGCAGCCAGGGTAACTCCTACAATGAGCAGTTCTTC.

V is TRBV7-8 and J is TRBJ2-7; D remains ambiguous. The germline CDR1 and CDR2 sequences are SGHVS and FQNEAQ. The germline V and J ends were trimmed by 5 bases and 0 bases, with 14 bases remaining between them. This CDR3 comprises 15 residues. The CDR3 sequence: CASSVSSPSSYEQYF. Here the CDR3 DNA reads TGTGCCAGCAGCGTTAGCTCCCCAAGCTCCTACGAGCAGTACTTC.

The chain is built from TRBV10-2 and TRBJ2-1, with 7 nucleotides matching TRBD2. Germline V gene data show CDR1 as WSHSY and CDR2 as SAAADI. The CDR3 totals 13 residues. The V and J ends lost 10 bases and 5 bases, in that order; junction bases with no gene match: 8. CDR3 in DNA: TGCGCCACGGGACTACTGGCCCACAATGAGCAGTTCTTC. Translated, it gives CATGLLAHNEQFF.